This TCR beta chain originates from a study of T cells expressing NK-cell markers. Study overall: The study sequenced eight donors, seven HCMV-seropositive and one seronegative.

cDNA encoding TCR beta was synthesized via 5'RACE template switching incorporating UMIs. From the 5' RACE reads, TCRdb lists one entry per CDR3 protein and no DNA. This listing includes some 460,000 distinct CDR3 sequences. This TCR derives from a woman in her forties or fifties in good health. Material for sequencing was blood T cells: a sorted CD56 or NKG2C T cell subset, CD4+ or CD8+ T cells, or bulk PBMC T cells (not recorded which).

CDR3 sequence reads: CASSLHSTSAGRYQETQYF. The chain has TRBV27 and TRBJ2-5; TCRdb reports TRBD2, a call that lacks DNA to check it against. This CDR3 region has 19 residues. Germline CDR1 and CDR2: MNHEY and SMNVEV (reference sequence).